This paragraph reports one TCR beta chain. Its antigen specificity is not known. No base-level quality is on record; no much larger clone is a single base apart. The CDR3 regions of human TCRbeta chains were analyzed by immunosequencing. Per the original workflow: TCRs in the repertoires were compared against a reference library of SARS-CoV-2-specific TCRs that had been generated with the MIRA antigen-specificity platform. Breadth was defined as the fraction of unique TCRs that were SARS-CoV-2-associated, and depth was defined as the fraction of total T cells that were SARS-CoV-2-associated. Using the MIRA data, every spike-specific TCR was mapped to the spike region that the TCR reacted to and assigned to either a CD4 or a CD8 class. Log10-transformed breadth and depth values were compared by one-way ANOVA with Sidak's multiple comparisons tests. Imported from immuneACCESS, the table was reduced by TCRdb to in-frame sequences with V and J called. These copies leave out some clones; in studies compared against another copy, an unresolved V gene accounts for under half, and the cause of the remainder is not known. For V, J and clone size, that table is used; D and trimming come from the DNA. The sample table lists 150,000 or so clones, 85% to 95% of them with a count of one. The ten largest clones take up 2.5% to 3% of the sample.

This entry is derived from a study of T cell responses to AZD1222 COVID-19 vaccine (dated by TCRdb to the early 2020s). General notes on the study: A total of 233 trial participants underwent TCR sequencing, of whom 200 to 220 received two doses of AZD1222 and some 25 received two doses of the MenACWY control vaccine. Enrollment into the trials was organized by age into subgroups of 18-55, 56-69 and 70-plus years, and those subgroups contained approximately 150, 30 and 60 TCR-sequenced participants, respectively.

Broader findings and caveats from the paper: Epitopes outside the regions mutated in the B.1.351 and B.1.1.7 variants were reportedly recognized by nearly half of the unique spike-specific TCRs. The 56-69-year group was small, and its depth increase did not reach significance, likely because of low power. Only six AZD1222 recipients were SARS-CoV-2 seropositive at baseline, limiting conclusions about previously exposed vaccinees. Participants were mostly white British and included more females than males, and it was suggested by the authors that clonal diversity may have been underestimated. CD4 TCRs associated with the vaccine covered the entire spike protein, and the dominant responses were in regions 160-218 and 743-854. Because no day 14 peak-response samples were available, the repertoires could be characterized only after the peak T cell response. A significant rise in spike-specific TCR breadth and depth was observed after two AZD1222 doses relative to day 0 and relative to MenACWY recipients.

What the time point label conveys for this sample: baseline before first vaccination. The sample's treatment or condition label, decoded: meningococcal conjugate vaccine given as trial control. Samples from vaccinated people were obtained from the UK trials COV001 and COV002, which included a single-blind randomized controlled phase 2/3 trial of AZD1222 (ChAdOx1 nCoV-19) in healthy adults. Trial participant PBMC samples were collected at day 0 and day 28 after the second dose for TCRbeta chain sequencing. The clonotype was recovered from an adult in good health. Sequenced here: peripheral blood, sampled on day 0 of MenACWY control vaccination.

The CDR3 corresponds to CASSRRTGITDTQYF. In nucleotides, the sequence is TGTGCCAGCAGCCGCCGGACAGGGATAACAGATACGCAGTATTTT. Here the chain combines TRBV27 and TRBJ2-3; the central 8 bases match TRBD1. The CDR3 covers 15 residues, taking in both the cysteine and the phenylalanine. This entry keeps only the CDR3 DNA: 45 bases, framed from base 1. V loses 6 bases at its end and J loses 3 bases; junction bases beyond the gene matches: 8. Sequences MNHEY (CDR1) and SMNVEV (CDR2) are obtained from the germline V gene (reference sequence).